The next 24 T cell receptor beta chains were all read from a single sample in a study of prognosis after radiotherapy for stage I lung cancer. Multiplex PCR in two rounds served to amplify TCR beta CDR3 from genomic DNA. Specific primers for each TRBV and TRBJ gene were what first-round PCR used. TCRdb analysed the multiplex PCR reads with MiXCR anew, one entry per CDR3 protein. The sample lists about 35,000 distinct CDR3 sequences, under 35% occurring once. The sample in question was PBMCs, obtained before or after stereotactic body radiation therapy (not recorded which). The receptors derive from a donor at least 50 years old with non-small cell lung cancer.

This clonotype has a count of ten or more. The chain joins TRBV29-1 to TRBJ2-7; no clear D. CDR3 length: 11 residues. CDR1 and CDR2 from the germline V gene are SQVTM and ANQGSEA. The ends were cut back, 8 bases at V and 3 bases at J, with 11 bases in the middle. The CDR3 bases are TGCAGCTACCTTTGGGGCTACGAGCAGTACTTC. Translated, it gives CSYLWGYEQYF.

The gene calls are TRBV19 and TRBJ1-1; TRBD1 is a possible D gene (6 bases). V was shortened by 7 bases and J by 0 bases, with 15 bases between the two germline ends. The CDR3 is 15 residues long. Germline V lookup: CDR1 LNHDA, CDR2 SQIVND (reference sequence). In DNA, the CDR3 is TGTGCCAGTACCCAGCGGGGGGCCATGAACACTGAAGCTTTCTTT. As protein: CASTQRGAMNTEAFF.

Many counts were recorded for this clonotype. An end of the junction does not agree with germline; a read error may underlie this. The V and J genes are TRBV7-7 and TRBJ2-7; possible D gene TRBD2, 5 bases. Germline CDR1 and CDR2: SSHAT and FNYEAQ (reference sequence). The CDR3 extends over 13 amino acids. CDR3 nucleotides: TGTGCTAGCAGCTACGGACGGGAATACGAGCAGTACTTC. It yields the protein CASSYGREYEQYF.

About this clonotype itself: A much more abundant neighbour one base away suggests this may be a read error. This rearrangement joins TRBV5-4 to TRBJ2-7; 9 bases agree with TRBD1. The length of the CDR3 is 13 residues. Germline V gene lookup returns CDR1 SGHNT and CDR2 YYREEE (reference sequence). V gave up 4 bases and J gave up 7 bases; unmatched junction bases: 6. For the CDR3, the DNA is TGTGCCAGCAGCGGCCACAGGGGGCGGGAGCAGTACTTC. Protein: CASSGHRGREQYF.

This clonotype was recorded many times. The J gene is TRBJ2-7, the V gene TRBV4-1; possible D gene TRBD1, 6 bases. The CDR3 loop spans 13 amino acids. The germline V gene has CDR1 MGHRA and CDR2 YSYEKL. Trimming took 5 bases from V and 1 from J, leaving 9 bases between them. The DNA of the CDR3 is TGCGCCAGCAGCAGACAGGAGTCCTACGAGCAGTACTTC. The encoded protein is CASSRQESYEQYF.

This clonotype was seen at least ten times. This chain connects TRBV7-8 to TRBJ2-1, with TRBD2 matching over 9 bases. This CDR3 has 17 residues. The junction had 10 bases not matched to a gene; V was cut back by 3 bases and J by 4 bases. Per the germline V gene, CDR1 is SGHVS and CDR2 is FQNEAQ. The CDR3 nucleotides are TGTGCCAGCAGCTTGCCCTTATCCAGCGGGAGGTACAATGAGCAGTTCTTC. Translation gives CASSLPLSSGRYNEQFF. The whole variable domain, remainder taken from reference TRBV7-8 and TRBJ2-1, is GAGVSQSPRYKVAKRGQDVALRCDPISGHVSLFWYQQALGQGPEFLTYFQNEAQLDKSGLPSDRFFAERPEGSVSTLKIQRTQQEDSAVYLCASSLPLSSGRYNEQFFGPGTRLTVL.

With respect to this clonotype: A single base separates this from a much larger clone, so it may be a read error. The chain links TRBV7-7 to TRBJ2-2; 8 positions match TRBD2. The CDR3 extends over 18 amino acids. Germline values: CDR1 SSHAT, CDR2 FNYEAQ (reference sequence). DNA of the CDR3: TGTGCCAGCAGCATAGCGGGTAGCGGGGCGTCGAACACCGGGGAGCTGTTTTTT. Protein sequence: CASSIAGSGASNTGELFF.

This clonotype was seen many times. The chain carries TRBV18 and TRBJ1-1; D unclear. This CDR3 is 13 amino acids long. V was trimmed by 7 bases and J by 0 bases, leaving 9 bases between them. The germline CDR1 and CDR2 sequences are KGHSH and LQKENI. The CDR3 sequence is CASYGSVNTEAFF. The CDR3, as DNA: TGTGCCAGCTATGGATCGGTGAACACTGAAGCTTTCTTT.

At least ten counts were recorded for this clonotype. CDR3 in DNA: TGTGCCAGCAGTTCATCGGGGACAGCAACAATGAGGAGCTATGGCTACACCTTC. This gives the protein CASSSSGTATMRSYGYTF. The chain joins TRBV28 to TRBJ1-2, with TRBD1 matching over 7 bases. J was trimmed by 4 bases and V by 4 bases; bases with no gene match: 18. The germline V gene encodes CDR1 MDHEN and CDR2 SYDVKM. The CDR3 is made up of 18 amino acids.

Ten or more counts support this clonotype. The chain is built from TRBV6-1 and TRBJ1-2; 8 nucleotides agree with TRBD1. J was trimmed by 9 bases and V by 7 bases; bases with no gene match: 16. Looked up from germline, CDR1 is MNHNS and CDR2 is SASEGT. The length of the CDR3 is 15 residues. The CDR3 protein is CASTLDRAQLWSYTF. The CDR3 DNA reads TGTGCCAGCACTTTGGACAGGGCCCAACTATGGAGCTACACCTTC.

Many counts were recorded for this clonotype. The chain couples TRBV6-1 to TRBJ1-5; D uncertain. V was shortened by 7 bases and J by 9 bases, with 19 bases between the two germline ends. The CDR3 is 14 amino acids. Per the germline V gene, CDR1 is MNHNS and CDR2 is SASEGT. The CDR3 bases are TGTGCCAGCACCCCTAGCGCCACCCCTCGGCCCCAGCATTTT. It encodes CASTPSATPRPQHF.

A word on this clonotype: A much larger clone lies one base from this, so it may be a read error. The CDR3 protein is CASSLSGAVGQSNTEAFF. CDR3 bases: TGTGCCAGCAGCTTGTCGGGGGCAGTGGGACAGTCGAACACTGAAGCTTTCTTT. The V call is TRBV5-6, the J call TRBJ1-1; 7 positions agree with TRBD1. There are 18 residues in the CDR3. The V gene's germline CDR1 is SGHDT and CDR2 YYEEEE. Trimming cost V 1 base and J 1 base; bases outside gene matches: 13.

J is TRBJ1-4 and V is TRBV5-1; tentatively, D is TRBD1 (5 bases). V lost 0 bases and J lost 3, with 15 bases in between. CDR3 size: 17 residues. The germline CDR1 and CDR2 sequences are SGHRS and YFSETQ. The CDR3 sequence is CASSLVQWGLPNEKLFF. The CDR3 DNA follows: TGCGCCAGCAGCTTGGTCCAGTGGGGGTTGCCTAATGAAAAACTGTTTTTT.

Worth noting for this clonotype: Since a much larger clone is just one base distant, this may be a read error. The chain carries TRBV4-1 and TRBJ2-2; tentatively, D is TRBD2 (6 bases). Germline CDR1 reads MGHRA; CDR2 reads YSYEKL. The CDR3 covers 19 residues. CDR3 sequence: CASSRRPMQGLEGIGGLFF. CDR3 bases: TGCGCCAGCAGCCGACGGCCGATGCAGGGCCTTGAGGGGATCGGGGGGCTGTTTTTT.

This clonotype was counted at least ten times. The rearrangement joins TRBV19 to TRBJ1-5; D ambiguous. The CDR3 is 13 residues long. Per germline, CDR1 LNHDA and CDR2 SQIVND (reference sequence). V lost 5 bases and J 4 bases, leaving 9 bases between the germline ends. CDR3 residues: CASSESGNQPQHF. DNA of the CDR3: TGTGCCAGTAGTGAGTCAGGAAATCAGCCCCAGCATTTT.

Worth noting for this clonotype: Germline is not matched at one junction end, which may reflect a read error. V gene TRBV7-9 combines with J gene TRBJ2-5; 7 positions agree with TRBD1. From germline, CDR1 is SEHNR and CDR2 FQNEAQ (reference sequence). This CDR3 is 14 amino acids long. The CDR3 loop is CVSLPLDRCETQYF. For the CDR3, the DNA is TGTGTCAGCCTTCCCTTGGACAGGTGTGAGACCCAGTACTTC.

This clonotype was counted at least ten times. The chain is built from TRBV6-1 and TRBJ2-2; D not certain. From germline, CDR1 is MNHNS and CDR2 SASEGT. Between the trimmed V and J ends, which lost 5 bases and 4 bases, there was a span of 11 bases. CDR3 length equals 14 residues. This CDR3 reads CASSSNGPTGELFF. In nucleotides, the CDR3 is TGTGCCAGCAGTTCCAACGGCCCCACCGGGGAGCTGTTTTTT.

The CDR3 loop is CASSLHQREGYNEQFF. The CDR3 DNA reads TGCGCCAGCAGCTTGCATCAGCGGGAGGGCTACAATGAGCAGTTCTTC. The rearrangement links TRBV5-1 to TRBJ2-1, with 10 bases aligning to TRBD2. The J segment lost 3 bases and the V segment lost 1 base, leaving 4 bases of the junction unmatched. The CDR3 consists of 16 residues. CDR1 and CDR2 from the germline V gene are SGHRS and YFSETQ.

The chain has TRBV24-1 and TRBJ2-3; D may be TRBD1 (5 bases). The CDR3 runs to 12 residues. Germline V CDR1 and CDR2: KGHDR, SFDVKD. V lost 9 bases and J lost 6, with 12 bases in between. The CDR3 here is CATGAGVDTQYF. In nucleotides, the CDR3 is TGTGCCACCGGGGCTGGAGTGGATACGCAGTATTTT.

Turning to this clonotype: A much bigger clone sits one base away, suggesting this may be a read error. The rearrangement uses TRBV5-1 and TRBJ2-5, with D hard to call. The length of the CDR3 is 13 residues. Trimming removed 1 base from V and 2 bases from J, with 6 bases in between. Germline V lookup: CDR1 SGHRS, CDR2 YFSETQ. CDR3 sequence reads: CASSLCFQETQYF. CDR3 bases: TGCGCCAGCAGCTTGTGTTTTCAAGAGACCCAGTACTTC.

This clonotype is medium-sized within its sample. This sequence joins TRBV12-3 or TRBV12-4 and TRBJ2-7; 7 nucleotides align to TRBD1. This CDR3 spans 14 amino acids. Unmatched junction bases numbered 7, after V lost 3 bases and J lost 5 bases. CDR3 DNA: TGTGCCAGCAGTTTCCGACAGGGAGTGAACGAGCAGTACTTC. It specifies CASSFRQGVNEQYF.

The V gene is TRBV28, the J gene TRBJ1-2; a possible D gene is TRBD1 (5 bases). CDR3 size: 16 residues. Trimming took 6 bases from V and 3 from J, leaving 20 bases between them. Germline assignment: CDR1 MDHEN and CDR2 SYDVKM. The CDR3 spells CASSLLGAAGYYGYTF. In nucleotides, the CDR3 is TGTGCCAGCAGCCTCCTCGGGGCGGCTGGGTACTATGGCTACACCTTC.

For this clonotype: The junction does not match germline at one end; this may be a read error. The chain combines TRBV6-4 with TRBJ2-3; 7 bases line up with TRBD1. Germline V gives CDR1 MRHNA, CDR2 SNTAGT. This CDR3 is built from 14 residues. In nucleotides, the CDR3 is TGTGCCAGCAGGGGACAGAGTGAGGCAGATACCCAGTATTTT. Residues: CASRGQSEADTQYF.

This clonotype has ten or more counts. The J gene is TRBJ2-1, the V gene TRBV7-2; D is uncertain. Trimming removed 5 bases from V and 8 bases from J, with 19 bases in between. The CDR3 runs to 15 residues. The germline gives CDR1 SGHTA, CDR2 FQGNSA. CDR3 amino acids: CASSPDHALKDEQFF. In DNA, the CDR3 is TGTGCCAGCAGCCCCGATCATGCCTTGAAGGATGAGCAGTTCTTC.